The T cell receptor (beta chain) described here comes from a study of shared clonotypes between healthy human individuals. Study-wide background: Aged 18 to 49, the donors were two women and a few men.

Study-wide results and limits: As a rule, naive subsets had a larger estimated richness than memory subsets. About 5% of naive CD4 clonotypes were shared across several donors.

Division of CD4+ cells produced a CD45RA+ naive subset and a CD45RA-negative memory subset. About this clone itself: Its antigen remains unknown. Distinct nucleotide sequences in the sample also encode this CDR3.

The CDR3 runs to 13 residues. In germline, CDR1 is SGHTA, CDR2 FQGNSA. V gave up 4 bases and J gave up 5 bases, with 9 bases separating them. Measured with immunoSEQ multiplex PCR; TCRdb has only the in-frame clones, and not every one. Seen here are roughly 680,000 clones, 72% observed once, and the top ten hold roughly 1.8%. The chain combines TRBV7-2 with TRBJ2-1, with D tentatively TRBD1 (6 bases). This receptor was taken from a woman aged 25 to 39 in good health. The sample was memory CD4+ T cells sorted from blood. Subset specified: CD45RA-negative fraction. The CDR3 region has the DNA TGTGCCAGCAGCTATAACAGGGACAATGAGCAGTTCTTC. Residues: CASSYNRDNEQFF.